These 6 T cell receptor beta chains share one sample of origin, sequenced in a study of metastatic and nonmetastatic thyroid tumors (dated by TCRdb to 2019 to 2021). Libraries came from PCR. The instrument given in TCRdb is Illumina HiSeq 4000. TCRdb trimmed the raw reads at Q25, called clones with MiXCR and kept productive beta chains. The sample table lists about 59,000 clones, 15% to 20% of them with a count of one. Roughly a tenth of the sample is taken by the ten largest. None of the patients had been given any treatment before thyroid surgery. The source material was blood. The receptors were sampled from a male donor with papillary thyroid cancer or a benign thyroid nodule (not recorded which). Some clones in this sample may be carry-over from other donors' samples.

This clone was recorded at least ten times. This rearrangement joins TRBV5-6 to TRBJ2-3; TRBD2 matches 7 bases. Looked up from germline, CDR1 is SGHDT and CDR2 is YYEEEE. The V segment lost 1 base and the J segment 4 bases; nucleotides outside the gene matches: 3. The CDR3 length is 14 residues. The CDR3 protein is CASSLIRGADTQYF. In nucleotides, the CDR3 is TGTGCCAGCAGCTTGATTCGGGGGGCAGATACGCAGTATTTT.

This clone showed up many times. The CDR3 nucleotides read TGTGCCAGCAGGACAGGGGGCGGGCCCGGGGAGCTGTTTTTT. Encoded protein: CASRTGGGPGELFF. The V call is TRBV7-9, the J call TRBJ2-2; 10 bases match TRBD1. Per the germline V gene, CDR1 is SEHNR and CDR2 is FQNEAQ (reference sequence). Germline trimming cut 6 bases from V and 6 bases from J; bases unmatched to any gene: 4. This CDR3 is built from 14 residues.

Ten or more counts support this clone. The chain employs TRBV9 and TRBJ2-7; 11 bases match TRBD2. The CDR3 extends over 16 amino acids. J was trimmed by 2 bases and V by 0 bases; bases with no gene match: 4. CDR1 SGDLS and CDR2 YYNGEE come from the germline V gene. The CDR3 sequence: CASSVELAGGTYEQYV. CDR3 bases: TGTGCCAGCAGCGTAGAGCTAGCGGGAGGCACCTACGAGCAGTACGTC.

As concerns this clone: This may be a read error: a much more frequent sequence differs by one nucleotide. This chain joins TRBV5-6 and TRBJ1-2, with D hard to call. The CDR3 runs to 14 residues. CDR1 and CDR2 from the germline V gene are SGHDT and YYEEEE. This CDR3 is CASRLGGANYGYTF. CDR3 nucleotide sequence: TGTGCCAGCAGATTGGGTGGGGCTAACTATGGCTACACCTTC. The whole variable domain, remainder taken from reference TRBV5-6 and TRBJ1-2, is DAGVTQSPTHLIKTRGQQVTLRCSPKSGHDTVSWYQQALGQGPQFIFQYYEEEERQRGNFPDRFSGHQFPNYSSELNVNALLLGDSALYLCASRLGGANYGYTFGSGTRLTVV.

This clone showed up many times. A read error may produce the germline difference seen at one junction end. This chain links TRBV7-7 with TRBJ2-5; the match to TRBD1 covers 8 bases. CDR1 is SSHAT and CDR2 is FNYEAQ in the germline V gene (reference sequence). The CDR3 length is 15 residues. The CDR3 region has the DNA TGTGCTAGCAGCTTAGCCGGGACAGGTCGTGAGACCCAGTACTTC. The encoded protein is CASSLAGTGRETQYF.

This clone was recorded a few times. The chain combines TRBV6-5 with TRBJ2-7, with 7 bases fitting TRBD1. The CDR3 covers 15 residues. After removal of 2 bases from V and 1 base from J, the junction contained 5 bases not matched to a gene. Looked up from germline, CDR1 is MNHEY and CDR2 is SVGAGI. CDR3 protein: CASSYLYRGSYEQYF. The CDR3 DNA reads TGTGCCAGCAGTTACCTGTACAGGGGATCCTACGAGCAGTACTTC.